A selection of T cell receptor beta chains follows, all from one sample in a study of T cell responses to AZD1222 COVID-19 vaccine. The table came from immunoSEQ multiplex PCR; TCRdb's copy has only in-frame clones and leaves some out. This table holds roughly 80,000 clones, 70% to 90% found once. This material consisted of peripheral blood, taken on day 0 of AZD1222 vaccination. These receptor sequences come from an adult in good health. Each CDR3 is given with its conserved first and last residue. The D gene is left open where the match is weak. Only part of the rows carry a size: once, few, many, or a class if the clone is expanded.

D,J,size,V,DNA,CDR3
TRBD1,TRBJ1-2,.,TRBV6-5,TGTGCCAGCAGTTACCAAACAGGGGTAACACATGGCTACACCTTC,CASSYQTGVTHGYTF
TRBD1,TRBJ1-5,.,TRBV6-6,TGTGCCAGCATGGGACAGGTAACGAATCAGCCCCAGCATTTT,CASMGQVTNQPQHF
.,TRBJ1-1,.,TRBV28,TGTGCCAGCAGTTCCCCCCCAGAGAACACTGAAGCTTTCTTT,CASSSPPENTEAFF
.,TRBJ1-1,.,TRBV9,TGTGCCAGCAGCAATGAGGGAATAAACACTGAAGCTTTCTTT,CASSNEGINTEAFF
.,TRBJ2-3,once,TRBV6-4,TGTGCCAGCAGCTTGGATTCTAGCACAGATACGCAGTATTTT,CASSLDSSTDTQYF
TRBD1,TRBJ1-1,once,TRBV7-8,TGTGCCAGCAGCTCAACTGACAGGGCACTAAGGACTGAAGCTTTCTTT,CASSSTDRALRTEAFF
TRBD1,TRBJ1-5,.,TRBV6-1,TGTGCCAGCAGTGAAGCGCCCAGGGGGAATCAGCCCCAGCATTTT,CASSEAPRGNQPQHF
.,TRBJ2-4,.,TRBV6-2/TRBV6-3,TGTGCCAGCAGTCCGAGCGGTGCGATAGCCAAAAACATTCAGTACTTC,CASSPSGAIAKNIQYF
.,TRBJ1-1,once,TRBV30,TGTGCCTGGAATCTTCTCTCCGAGGAAGCTTTCTTT,CAWNLLSEEAFF
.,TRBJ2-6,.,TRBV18,TGTGCCAGCTCACCAAAGGGGCAGGGAGAATCAGGGGCCAACGTCCTGACTTTC,CASSPKGQGESGANVLTF
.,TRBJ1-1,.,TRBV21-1,TGTGCCAGCAGCCGGACTGGGACTTCTTGGGAGACTGAAGCTTTCTTT,CASSRTGTSWETEAFF
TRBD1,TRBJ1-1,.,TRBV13,TGTGCCAGCAGCTGGGGACAGACGAACACTGAAGCTTTCTTT,CASSWGQTNTEAFF
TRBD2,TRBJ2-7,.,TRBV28,TGTGCCAGCAGTCCTAGCGGGGGCGCCTACGAGCAGTACTTC,CASSPSGGAYEQYF
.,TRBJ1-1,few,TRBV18,TGTGCCAGCTCACCGGCGGGGAGAAACACTGAAGCTTTCTTT,CASSPAGRNTEAFF
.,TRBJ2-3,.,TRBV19,TGTGCCAGTAGTATGGGGGATACGCAGTATTTT,CASSMGDTQYF
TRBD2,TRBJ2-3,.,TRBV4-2,TGTGCCAGCAGCCAAGTCGAGCGGGGGGGCGTAGATACGCAGTATTTT,CASSQVERGGVDTQYF
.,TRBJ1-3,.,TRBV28,TGTGCCAGCTCCATGGACAACGAAAACACCATATATTTT,CASSMDNENTIYF
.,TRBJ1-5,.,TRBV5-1,TGCGCCAGCAGCCCGGACAAGAGCAATCAGCCCCAGCATTTT,CASSPDKSNQPQHF
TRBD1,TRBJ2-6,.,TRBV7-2,TGTGCCAGCAGCTCAGGGGGATCTGGGGCCAACGTCCTGACTTTC,CASSSGGSGANVLTF
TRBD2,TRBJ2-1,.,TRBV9,TGTGCCAGCAGCGCCCTAGCGGGGGCCTACAATGAGCAGTTCTTC,CASSALAGAYNEQFF
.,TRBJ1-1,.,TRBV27,TGTGCCAGCAGTTTTGGCACTGAAGCTTTCTTT,CASSFGTEAFF
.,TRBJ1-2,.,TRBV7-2,TGTGCCAGCAGCTCCTATGGCTACACCTTC,CASSSYGYTF
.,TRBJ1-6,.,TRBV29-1,TGCAGCGTTTCGGAACGGCTAAATTCACCCCTCCACTTT,CSVSERLNSPLHF
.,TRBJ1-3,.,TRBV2,TGTGCCAGCAGTGCACAGAGCTCTGGAAACACCATATATTTT,CASSAQSSGNTIYF
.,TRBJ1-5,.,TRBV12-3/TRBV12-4,TGTGCCAGCAGTTTGCAGAAAAATCAGCCCCAGCATTTT,CASSLQKNQPQHF
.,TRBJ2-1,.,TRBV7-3,TGTGCCAGCAGCCCCGGGGTAGCCAGCTCCTACAATGAGCAGTTCTTC,CASSPGVASSYNEQFF
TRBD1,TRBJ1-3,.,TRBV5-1,TGCGCCAGCAGCTTGGAGGGGACAGGGACTGGAAACACCATATATTTT,CASSLEGTGTGNTIYF